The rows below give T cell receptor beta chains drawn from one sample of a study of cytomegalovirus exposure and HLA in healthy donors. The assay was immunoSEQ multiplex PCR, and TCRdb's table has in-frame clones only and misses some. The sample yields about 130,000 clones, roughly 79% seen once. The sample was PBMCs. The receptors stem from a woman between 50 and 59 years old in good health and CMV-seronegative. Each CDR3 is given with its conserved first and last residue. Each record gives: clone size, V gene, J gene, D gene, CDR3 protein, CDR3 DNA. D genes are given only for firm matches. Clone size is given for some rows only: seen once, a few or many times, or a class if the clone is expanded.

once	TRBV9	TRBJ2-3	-	CASSPLGVADTQYF	TGTGCCAGCAGCCCTCTAGGGGTCGCGGATACGCAGTATTTT
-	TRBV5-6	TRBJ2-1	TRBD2	CASSLGLSGSDEQFF	TGTGCCAGCAGCTTGGGTCTTAGCGGGAGCGATGAGCAGTTCTTC
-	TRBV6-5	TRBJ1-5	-	CASRPTGLGNQPQHF	TGTGCCAGCAGACCCACAGGGCTGGGCAATCAGCCCCAGCATTTT
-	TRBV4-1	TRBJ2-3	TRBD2	CASSQDLVLAGGTDTQYF	TGCGCCAGCAGCCAAGACTTGGTACTAGCGGGAGGAACAGATACGCAGTATTTT
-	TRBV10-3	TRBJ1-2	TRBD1	CAIKATSGGYPF	TGTGCCATCAAGGCCACCTCAGGGGGCTACCCCTTC
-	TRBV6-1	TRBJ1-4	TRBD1	CASTWTGVEKLFF	TGTGCCAGCACCTGGACAGGGGTTGAAAAACTGTTTTTT
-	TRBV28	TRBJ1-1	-	CASTPGSTEAFF	TGTGCCAGCACCCCAGGTAGCACTGAAGCTTTCTTT
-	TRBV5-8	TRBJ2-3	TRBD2	CASSPGLAGGDTQYF	TGTGCCAGCAGCCCGGGACTAGCGGGAGGGGATACGCAGTATTTT
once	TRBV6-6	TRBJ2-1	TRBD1	CASSARQGTQFF	TGTGCCAGCAGTGCACGACAGGGAACGCAGTTCTTC
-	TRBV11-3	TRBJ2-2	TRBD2	CASSSKSTSMNGELFF	TGTGCCAGCAGCTCAAAGTCGACTAGCATGAACGGGGAGCTGTTTTTT
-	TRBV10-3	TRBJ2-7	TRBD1	CAISDPNRGYEQYF	TGTGCCATCAGTGATCCGAACAGGGGCTACGAGCAGTACTTC
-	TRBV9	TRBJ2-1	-	CASSVVSVSYNEQFF	TGTGCCAGCAGCGTAGTTAGCGTCTCCTACAATGAGCAGTTCTTC
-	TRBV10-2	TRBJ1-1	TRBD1	CASTSDRGAEAFF	TGCGCCAGCACCTCCGACAGGGGCGCTGAAGCTTTCTTT
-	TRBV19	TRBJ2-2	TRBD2	CASSLFSGSGTGELFF	TGTGCCAGTAGTTTGTTTAGCGGGAGCGGCACCGGGGAGCTGTTTTTT
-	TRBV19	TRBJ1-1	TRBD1	CASSQDRGNTEAFF	TGTGCCAGTAGCCAGGACAGGGGGAACACTGAAGCTTTCTTT
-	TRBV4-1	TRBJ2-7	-	CASSQSPGSYEQYF	TGCGCCAGCAGCCAAAGCCCGGGCTCCTACGAGCAGTACTTC
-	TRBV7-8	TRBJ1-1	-	CASTLTDMNTEAFF	TGTGCCAGCACCCTGACAGATATGAACACTGAAGCTTTCTTT
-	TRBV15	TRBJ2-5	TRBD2	CATSRSTGTRIETQYF	TGTGCCACCAGCAGAAGTACCGGGACTAGAATAGAGACCCAGTACTTC
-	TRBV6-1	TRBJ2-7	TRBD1	CASSDRDRGEQYF	TGTGCCAGCAGTGACCGGGACAGGGGCGAGCAGTACTTC
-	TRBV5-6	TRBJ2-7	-	CASSFYSSRDYEQYF	TGTGCCAGCAGCTTCTACTCCTCGAGAGACTACGAGCAGTACTTC
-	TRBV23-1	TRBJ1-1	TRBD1	CASSQSRGRVTEAFF	TGCGCCAGCAGTCAATCGAGGGGGCGGGTCACTGAAGCTTTCTTT
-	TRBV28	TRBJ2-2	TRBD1	CASSSPTGERTGELFF	TGTGCCAGCAGTTCCCCGACAGGGGAGAGGACCGGGGAGCTGTTTTTT
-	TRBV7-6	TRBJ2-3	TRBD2	CASSSRTSGSGTDTQYF	TGTGCCAGCAGCTCTCGGACTAGCGGGAGCGGCACAGATACGCAGTATTTT
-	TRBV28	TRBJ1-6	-	CASNSFPRPRGRNSPLHF	TGTGCCAGCAATAGTTTCCCTCGCCCCAGGGGAAGGAATTCACCCCTCCACTTT
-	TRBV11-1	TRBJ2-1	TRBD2	CASSFLGTSGGYNEQFF	TGTGCCAGCAGCTTCCTCGGGACGAGCGGGGGTTACAATGAGCAGTTCTTC